Detailed here is one T cell receptor (beta chain). This specimen belongs to a study of blood T cell repertoires in COVID-19. Using immunoSEQ multiplex PCR, the repertoire was profiled, and TCRdb retains in-frame clones only, with some absent. The sample comprises some 180,000 clones, 84% of which are singletons, and 2.5% to 3% rests with the top ten. The sequenced sample was peripheral blood. This TCR was recovered from a woman of 80 years or more with COVID-19, enrolled during active disease.

DNA for the CDR3: TGTGCCAGCAGCGAGGCAGGGTATGGCTACACCTTC. It yields the protein CASSEAGYGYTF. The chain recombines TRBV9 with TRBJ1-2; possible D gene TRBD1, 5 bases. V gave up 3 bases and J gave up 5 bases, with 8 bases separating them. This CDR3 spans 12 amino acids. Looked up from germline, CDR1 is SGDLS and CDR2 is YYNGEE.